Below are 12 T cell receptor beta chains sequenced from a single sample in a study of blood T cell repertoires in COVID-19. Some clones are missing from TCRdb's copy, which holds only in-frame ones; the method was immunoSEQ multiplex PCR. The table records approximately 190,000 clones, about 80% of them present only once. Sequencing was done on a sample of PBMCs or T cells enriched from blood (not recorded which). The receptors here all came from a man in his forties or fifties who had recovered from COVID-19.

The table lists this clone with a count of one. The V and J genes are TRBV5-1 and TRBJ2-3; 11 bases fit TRBD2. The CDR3 contains 15 residues. From germline, CDR1 is SGHRS and CDR2 YFSETQ. Trimming removed 4 bases from V and 1 base from J; junction bases left unmatched: 2. CDR3 bases: TGCGCCAGCAGCCCGACTAGCGGGGGCACAGATACGCAGTATTTT. Translating it yields CASSPTSGGTDTQYF. Looking up the rest from reference TRBV5-1 and TRBJ2-3 gives the full variable domain: KAGVTQTPRYLIKTRGQQVTLSCSPISGHRSVSWYQQTPGQGLQFLFEYFSETQRNKGNFPGRFSGRQFSNSRSEMNVSTLELGDSALYLCASSPTSGGTDTQYFGPGTRLTVL.

This rearrangement joins TRBV25-1 to TRBJ1-1; TRBD1 matches 9 bases. J was trimmed by 4 bases and V by 6 bases; bases with no gene match: 6. The CDR3 totals 14 residues. The germline V gene encodes CDR1 MGHDK and CDR2 SYGVNS. The CDR3 sequence: CASREGQGFTEAFF. CDR3 sequence (DNA): TGTGCCAGCAGGGAGGGACAGGGTTTCACTGAAGCTTTCTTT.

The chain uses TRBV7-9 and TRBJ2-7; 8 positions match TRBD1. The germline V gene encodes CDR1 SEHNR and CDR2 FQNEAQ (reference sequence). V trimming: 6 bases; J trimming: 1 base; junction bases outside the gene matches: 8. The CDR3 is made up of 15 amino acids. CDR3 amino acids: CASSPPRQGSYEQYF. The CDR3 coding sequence is TGTGCCAGCAGTCCTCCGAGACAGGGGTCCTACGAGCAGTACTTC. The variable domain in full, completed from reference TRBV7-9 and TRBJ2-7, reads DTGVSQNPRHKITKRGQNVTFRCDPISEHNRLYWYRQTLGQGPEFLTYFQNEAQLEKSRLLSDRFSAERPKGSFSTLEIQRTEQGDSAMYLCASSPPRQGSYEQYFGPGTRLTVT.

V usage is TRBV19 and J usage is TRBJ2-3; 11 bases agree with TRBD1. This CDR3 has 17 amino acids. Unmatched junction bases numbered 9, after V lost 3 bases and J lost 4 bases. Germline V gives CDR1 LNHDA, CDR2 SQIVND (reference sequence). The CDR3: CASSMKSGTGGADTQYF. DNA of the CDR3: TGTGCCAGTAGTATGAAATCCGGGACAGGGGGGGCAGATACGCAGTATTTT.

V gene TRBV6-2 or TRBV6-3 combines with J gene TRBJ2-5; maybe TRBD1 (5 bases). The germline V gene has CDR1 MNHEY and CDR2 SVGEGT. Trimming removed 6 bases from V and 3 bases from J, with 8 bases in between. The CDR3 totals 12 residues. The CDR3 region has the DNA TGTGCCAGCAGCCTAGGGGAAGAGACCCAGTACTTC. Translating it yields CASSLGEETQYF.

The rearrangement links TRBV19 to TRBJ1-2; a possible D gene is TRBD1 (5 bases). Deletions cut 8 bases from V and 3 bases from J, with 13 bases between. CDR1 is LNHDA and CDR2 is SQIVND in the germline V gene (reference sequence). CDR3 length equals 13 residues. The CDR3 here is CASSRGYYYGYTF. CDR3 nucleotide sequence: TGTGCCAGTTCTCGGGGGTATTACTATGGCTACACCTTC.

This chain links TRBV4-2 with TRBJ1-2, with D uncertain. V lost 0 bases and J lost 2, with 10 bases in between. This CDR3 comprises 15 residues. CDR1 is LGHNA, CDR2 YNFKEQ, per germline. The CDR3 loop is CASSQDYNGNYGYTF. CDR3 nucleotides: TGTGCCAGCAGCCAAGATTATAACGGGAACTATGGCTACACCTTC.

The rearrangement links TRBV2 to TRBJ1-1; D is undetermined. V gave up 9 bases and J gave up 2 bases, with 7 bases separating them. From germline, CDR1 is SNHLY and CDR2 FYNNEI. The length of the CDR3 is 11 residues. Written as DNA, the CDR3 is TGTGCCAGGGGCGATAACACTGAAGCTTTCTTT. It is translated as CARGDNTEAFF.

J is TRBJ1-5 and V is TRBV5-4, with D possibly TRBD1 on 6 matching bases. CDR1 and CDR2 from the germline V gene are SGHNT and YYREEE (reference sequence). Trimming pared 1 base from V and 2 bases from J, leaving 13 bases between. The CDR3 loop spans 16 amino acids. The CDR3 loop reads CASSLKGTPGNQPQHF. In DNA form, the CDR3 reads TGTGCCAGCAGCTTGAAGGGGACACCCGGCAATCAGCCCCAGCATTTT.

This clone has more than one count but fewer than ten. This chain uses TRBV18 with TRBJ1-2, with D possibly being TRBD1 (5 bases). The length of the CDR3 is 13 residues. The V end was cut by 3 bases, the J end by 6 bases, with 11 bases between. Germline V gene lookup returns CDR1 KGHSH and CDR2 LQKENI. The CDR3 nucleotides read TGTGCCAGCTCACCCAGGGAGGTCGATGGCTACACCTTC. This translates into CASSPREVDGYTF. Together with reference TRBV18 and TRBJ1-2, the CDR3 gives the full variable domain: NAGVMQNPRHLVRRRGQEARLRCSPMKGHSHVYWYRQLPEEGLKFMVYLQKENIIDESGMPKERFSAEFPKEGPSILRIQQVVRGDSAAYFCASSPREVDGYTFGSGTRLTVV.

This chain connects TRBV9 to TRBJ1-3; D not certain. V was shortened by 0 bases and J by 2 bases, with 12 bases between the two germline ends. Looked up from germline, CDR1 is SGDLS and CDR2 is YYNGEE. The CDR3 is made up of 16 amino acids. The CDR3 nucleotides read TGTGCCAGCAGCGTAGGCGGGGAACCTCCTGGAAACACCATATATTTT. As protein: CASSVGGEPPGNTIYF.

The rearrangement links TRBV19 to TRBJ1-3; D gene unclear. The CDR3 has 18 residues. Per germline, CDR1 LNHDA and CDR2 SQIVND (reference sequence). With 3 bases removed from V and 0 bases from J, the gap between germline ends came to 18 bases. CDR3 in DNA: TGTGCCAGTAGTATCATTGGGAGGAAGGAATTCTCTGGAAACACCATATATTTT. Translating gives CASSIIGRKEFSGNTIYF.